This TCR beta chain was obtained from a study of neurological immune-mediated disorders. Study-wide points: The absence of shared CDR3 amino acid sequences among expanded clones across subjects suggests private repertoires in all groups.

There are many counts of this clonotype. Its target is not known. TCRdb re-called the 5' RACE reads through MiXCR, storing one row per CDR3 protein. The repertoire has around 62,000 distinct CDR3 sequences, roughly 3.7% of them found once; the top ten carry roughly 2.7%. This CDR3 is built from 15 residues. Unmatched junction bases numbered 9, after V lost 5 bases and J lost 5 bases. Germline CDR1 and CDR2: SGHRS and YFSETQ. The receptor was derived from a man aged 50-59 years with multiple sclerosis. The sample was PBMCs. The chain joins TRBV5-1 to TRBJ2-1, with TRBD1 identical over 8 bases. Written as DNA, the CDR3 is TGCGCCAGCAGGTCCGGGACAGGACATAACAATGAGCAGTTCTTC. Protein sequence: CASRSGTGHNNEQFF.